The clone carrying this T cell receptor (beta chain) was seen a single time. This sample was taken from a study of blood T cell repertoires in COVID-19. On the study more broadly: The study drew acute and convalescent COVID-19 samples from the United States, Italy and Spain. From T cells, B-cell-depleted T cells, or PBMCs came the material, which was cDNA or gDNA.

Per the study methods: By means of reference gene primer amplification, nucleated cell counts were estimated. The table came from immunoSEQ multiplex PCR; TCRdb's copy has only in-frame clones and leaves some out. Clone size and the V and J calls come from that table; the DNA yielded D and trimming. The sample shows around 250,000 clones, over 75% of them seen only once. What the recovered Cohort 3 donors had was two negative PCRs, clearance, or symptom resolution. This TCR was recovered from a woman aged 45-65 years who had recovered from COVID-19. Sequenced: PBMCs or T cells enriched from blood (not recorded which).

The CDR3 sequence: CASIPGLAMETQYF. Written as DNA, the CDR3 is TGTGCCAGCATACCGGGACTAGCAATGGAGACCCAGTACTTC. The chain recombines TRBV6-5 with TRBJ2-5, with 9 positions matching TRBD2. CDR1 and CDR2 from the germline V gene are MNHEY and SVGAGI. Germline trimming cut 7 bases from V and 5 bases from J; bases unmatched to any gene: 8. The CDR3 sequence is 14 residues long.